This T cell receptor beta chain was found in a study of cytomegalovirus exposure and HLA in healthy donors (dated by TCRdb to the late 2010s). Regarding the complete study: An earlier analysis of approximately 640 of the donors reported 250 to 350 Gb of sequence data and 117 million unique TCR beta sequences from roughly 200 million T cells. Among the approximately 400 genotyped donors, around 81% belonged to the genetic ancestry cluster associated with self-reported Caucasian donors. In an earlier analysis of a few hundred of the donors, high-throughput TCR beta sequencing was used to judge whether each TCR beta V gene segment behaved as functional or pseudogenic. In a later genetic analysis, genome-wide SNP genotypes for about 65% of the roughly 700 donors were used, and that subset was treated as a discovery cohort. Donor age, sex, ethnicity and CMV serostatus were compiled together with the repertoire data. Among 398 genotyped donors of the cohort, an average of around 240,000 unique TCR beta nucleotide sequences were sequenced per donor, roughly 20% of them non-productive. Four to six DR-DQ haplotypes were handled as single units for association and clustering, since linkage in the cohort was strong. An early release covering roughly 640 HLA-typed donors comprised about 320 gigabases of sequencing data and some 79 million unique TCR sequences. The study aimed to test whether cataloging public T cell receptors could reveal signatures of past pathogen exposure. High-throughput TCR immunosequencing, statistical association of individual TCRs with disease status, and machine learning were combined to predict cytomegalovirus infection status. Every repertoire in the discovery cohort had been generated on one and the same sequencing platform. A separate validation cohort of roughly 110 different subjects was used in addition to the roughly 720-subject first cohort. A later analysis re-analyzed previously published TCR beta repertoires from several hundred donors and added high-resolution HLA genotyping to study TCR occurrence patterns. The study profiled the T cell repertoires of about 720 subjects by immunosequencing and related them to cytomegalovirus serostatus. Typing coverage varied by locus: roughly 620-640 donors for A, B, C, DRB1 and DQB1; approximately 520 for DQA1; some 610 for DPA1; approximately 450 for DPB1. HLA typing covered class I and class II loci at four-digit resolution. Rather than drawing on any new phenotypic data, the later analysis identified candidate immune exposures from TCR beta sequences and the way those sequences occurred across donors.

The investigation overall reported the following: A later analysis associated 15,000 to 20,000 TCR beta sequences with specific HLA alleles at a false discovery rate of 0.05. A further reported finding was that TCR beta sequences accurately predicted the HLA-A and HLA-B alleles for most subjects in the first cohort. A total of 150 to 200 TCR beta chains were listed by the study as associated with cytomegalovirus. The authors suggested that the approach could potentially be generalized to other disease states and immunological phenotypes. CMV serostatus was the only immune exposure information available for the cohort. In both the original and validation cohorts, the classifier was reported to diagnose cytomegalovirus status with high specificity and sensitivity. A cluster of highly shared sequence variants was judged likely to be a technical artifact of the sequencing pipeline. In an earlier analysis of approximately 600 of the donors, most TCR beta V segments were observed in productive rearrangements about 90% or about 30% of the time, broadly matching IMGT annotations. In vitro tests confirmed that three of the cytomegalovirus-associated TCR beta chains recognize cytomegalovirus antigens. Several of the top co-occurrence clusters appeared to be linked to parvovirus B19, influenza, CMV and Epstein-Barr virus, according to a later analysis. In a later analysis, the rate of TCR association differed among HLA loci, with DRB1 alleles having the most associated TCRs and HLA-C alleles having the fewest. The 87-base-pair reads could not distinguish some IMGT-functional V segments, including TRBV6-2 and TRBV6-3, so those segments were excluded. In a later genetic analysis, fewer N-insertions in productive TCRs were reported among donors in an Asian-associated ancestry cluster than the roughly 640-donor mean. Compared with equally common non-associated chains, HLA-associated TCR beta chains in a later analysis were more clonally expanded and had lower generation probabilities. Linkage disequilibrium might explain the correlated functional status among segregating V segments, but an unknown experimental factor could not be excluded. While some public TCRs were present in many individuals, most TCR sequences turned up only very rarely across donors. Strong co-occurrence of HLA alleles, especially DR and DQ, made assigning TCR associations to individual alleles difficult. In this cohort, only TCR beta chains were sequenced, and detectable features were limited by the absence of alpha or paired-chain data. Because some donors lacked HLA typing at each locus, the association tests relied only on the typed subset. Because counts were too low, under 20 rarely observed V segments, including chromosome 9 orphons, were left out of the earlier analysis of some 640 of the donors. The presence/absence analyses assumed that sequencing depth was roughly uniform across donors, and that assumption may not be true. According to a later analysis, most CMV-associated TCR beta chains appeared to be HLA-restricted, and the HLA associations seemed to be driven largely by CMV exposure. V-gene and J-gene trimming of TCR beta chains was associated with a missense DCLRE1C variant in a later genetic analysis, and the association was replicated in an independent cohort.

In total, approximately 690 healthy bone marrow donors made up the cohort. At the time of sampling, every cohort member was nominally healthy, though immune exposures that went unrecorded were likely present. The donor tested CMV seronegative and was one of the 352 seronegative cohort members. Each donor provided a peripheral blood sample, and peripheral blood mononuclear cells were used for TCR beta sequencing. Genomic DNA was extracted from the blood cell samples with the Qiagen DNeasy Blood Extraction Kit. Receptor libraries were prepared by the immunoSEQ multiplex PCR assay. The multiplex PCR relied on a mix of 60 forward primers for TCR Vbeta segments and 13 reverse primers for TCR Jbeta segments. The CDR3 region of rearranged TCR beta genes was amplified from genomic DNA with a multiplex PCR assay. On the Illumina HiSeq System, the amplified TCR beta libraries were sequenced as 87-base-pair reads. On the authors' methods: In a later analysis, 70 million to 95 million unique TCR beta chains were counted across the approximately 640 repertoires, and roughly 11 million of these chains were shared by at least two donors. Raw reads were error-corrected and collapsed into unique sequences by a nearest-neighbor algorithm in which closely related sequences were merged to remove PCR and sequencing errors. V, D and J gene segments were assigned by aligning CDR3 sequences to IMGT reference sequences. For a sequence to be retained, a match of at least six nucleotides to both a V gene segment and a J gene segment was required. Rearrangements were classified as productive when the CDR3 lacked stop codons and remained in frame with V and J, and all other rearrangements were classified as non-productive. CDR3 was defined according to IMGT convention as the region running from the second conserved V-encoded cysteine to the conserved J-encoded phenylalanine. In an earlier analysis of more than 550 of the donors, sequences lacking an unambiguous match to a single V gene segment were excluded. In an earlier analysis of approximately 560 of the donors, a V segment was called functional when productive rearrangements were above 56.7%, and segregating when the standard deviation between donors exceeded 5%. To diagnose cytomegalovirus status from the catalog of TCR beta chain sequences, a statistical classification framework was built. In a later analysis, V and J genes were assigned by comparing TCR nucleotide sequences against IMGT/GENE-DB human TR gene sequences. Using the TCRdist pipeline, a later analysis assigned CDR3 sequences along with most-parsimonious VDJ recombination scenarios. In a later analysis, each TCR beta chain was defined by its CDR3 amino acid sequence together with its V-gene family, and reads without a unique V-gene family were excluded. A later analysis removed over 500 highly shared, low-generation-probability nucleotide sequences to deal with suspected cross-contamination and a sequencing artifact. In a later analysis, a clonal expansion index for each public chain was calculated from normalized within-repertoire ranks of inferred template counts. In a later analysis, generation probabilities were computed with a VDJ recombination model fitted to out-of-frame rearrangements, and the resulting probabilities were checked against IGoR. In a later analysis, hypergeometric tests were used to score TCR-TCR, TCR-HLA and TCR-CMV co-occurrence, with a repertoire-size bias correction applied to TCR pairs. In a later analysis, false discovery rates were estimated by permuting HLA or CMV assignments 20 times. In a later analysis, co-occurring TCRs were grouped with DBSCAN, and TCRdist sequence similarity was added when clustering was performed within HLA-allele-positive subsets. For co-occurrence clustering, repertoires with fewer than 30,000 or more than 120,000 public chains were excluded, along with roughly 5 repertoires with anomalous nucleotide sharing. TCRdb mirrors the immuneACCESS table, restricted to in-frame sequences. Some clones are absent from its copies; in checked studies, under half trace to an unresolved V gene, and the reason for the others is unknown. From that table come the V and J calls and clone size; the DNA was used to work out D and trimming. A total of 150,000 to 200,000 clones appear in this sample, roughly four fifths of them only once. In total, the top ten clones hold 1.5% to 2% of the sample.

As for this clone: There is no known antigen for this receptor. Per-base quality was not reported, and no clone a single base away is much larger than it.

CDR3 length: 11 amino acids, cysteine to phenylalanine. The kept DNA is CDR3 alone, 33 bases in frame from the first base. Germline trimming: 3 bases from V, 7 bases from J; junction bases outside gene matches: 1. CDR1 and CDR2 are drawn from the germline V gene: SGHRS, YFSETQ. This sequence originates from a man in his thirties or forties in good health and CMV-seronegative. Sequenced sample: PBMCs. The V and J segments used are TRBV5-1 and TRBJ2-7, with 7 bases matching TRBD1. CDR3 reads: CASSSRGEQYF. The DNA sequence follows: TGCGCCAGCAGCTCCAGGGGGGAGCAGTACTTC.